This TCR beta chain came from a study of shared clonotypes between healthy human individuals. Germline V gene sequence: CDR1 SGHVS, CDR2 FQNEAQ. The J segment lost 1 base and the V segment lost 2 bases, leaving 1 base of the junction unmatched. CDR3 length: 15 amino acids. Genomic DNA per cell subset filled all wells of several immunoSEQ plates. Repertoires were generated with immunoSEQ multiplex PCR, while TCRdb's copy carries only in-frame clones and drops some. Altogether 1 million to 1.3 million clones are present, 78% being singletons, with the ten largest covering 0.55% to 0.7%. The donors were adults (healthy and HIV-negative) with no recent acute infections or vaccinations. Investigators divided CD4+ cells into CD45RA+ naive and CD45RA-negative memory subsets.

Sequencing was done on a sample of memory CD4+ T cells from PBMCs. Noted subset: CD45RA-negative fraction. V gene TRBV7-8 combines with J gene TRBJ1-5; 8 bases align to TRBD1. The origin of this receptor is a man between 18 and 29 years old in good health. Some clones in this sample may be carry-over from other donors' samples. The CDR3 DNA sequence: TGTGCCAGCAGCTTATGGACAGGGAGCAATCAGCCCCAGCATTTT. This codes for CASSLWTGSNQPQHF.